Listed here are 27 T cell receptor beta chains from one sample, sequenced in a study of blood T cell repertoires in COVID-19. Using immunoSEQ multiplex PCR, the repertoire was profiled, and TCRdb retains in-frame clones only, with some absent. The table shows around 190,000 clones, with approximately 86% occurring only once. The sample taken for sequencing was peripheral blood. All receptors come from a man aged 50 to 59 with active or convalescent COVID-19.

The chain links TRBV7-3 to TRBJ1-1; 7 nucleotides line up with TRBD1. The junction had 5 bases not matched to a gene; V was cut back by 5 bases and J by 5 bases. Germline CDR1 is SGHTA and CDR2 is FQGTGA. The CDR3 consists of 13 residues. CDR3 DNA: TGTGCCAGCAGCGCCCAGGGGGTTACTGAAGCTTTCTTT. Translating it yields CASSAQGVTEAFF.

The rearrangement joins TRBV5-4 to TRBJ2-5; D is ambiguous. CDR1 is SGHNT and CDR2 is YYREEE in the germline V gene (reference sequence). This CDR3 region has 14 residues. Trimming left V 3 bases short and J 2 bases short, with 11 bases between. The CDR3 sequence is CASSSPAEQETQYF. As DNA, the CDR3 is TGTGCCAGCAGCTCCCCCGCGGAGCAAGAGACCCAGTACTTC.

V usage is TRBV5-1 and J usage is TRBJ2-2; D is unresolved. CDR3 length: 13 residues. From germline, CDR1 is SGHRS and CDR2 YFSETQ. Between the trimmed V and J ends, which lost 0 bases and 5 bases, there was a span of 5 bases. The CDR3 loop reads CASSLDLTGELFF. CDR3 in DNA: TGCGCCAGCAGCTTGGATTTAACCGGGGAGCTGTTTTTT.

The genes are TRBV27 and TRBJ2-7; 8 bases align to TRBD1. J lost 2 bases, V lost 2 bases, and 5 bases had no gene match. The CDR3 is made up of 15 amino acids. The V gene's germline CDR1 is MNHEY and CDR2 SMNVEV (reference sequence). CDR3 loop: CASSLQGATAYEQYF. CDR3 nucleotides: TGTGCCAGCAGTTTACAGGGGGCGACAGCCTACGAGCAGTACTTC.

CDR3 amino acids: CASSSYNSGLPSYEQYF. CDR3 coding DNA: TGTGCCAGCAGCTCTTATAACTCCGGGTTACCCTCCTACGAGCAGTACTTC. The chain uses TRBV13 and TRBJ2-7; D is undetermined. The CDR3 spans 17 residues. From germline, CDR1 is PRHDT and CDR2 FYEKMQ (reference sequence). Trimming pared 4 bases from V and 0 bases from J, leaving 19 bases between.

This clone came up a few times. The V call is TRBV6-5, the J call TRBJ1-6; the match to TRBD1 covers 9 bases. The CDR3 has 16 amino acids. V lost 1 base to trimming and J lost 10 bases; unmatched junction nucleotides: 8. The germline V gene has CDR1 MNHEY and CDR2 SVGAGI. The CDR3 reads CASSYYTGGAYSPLHF. The CDR3 DNA is TGTGCCAGCAGTTACTACACAGGGGGCGCGTACTCACCCCTCCACTTT.

The V gene is TRBV4-1, the J gene TRBJ1-5; TRBD1 matches at 8 bases. The CDR3 is 16 residues long. Germline loops: CDR1 MGHRA, CDR2 YSYEKL. V lost 3 bases and J lost 6; bases outside the gene matches: 10. The CDR3 protein is CASSQVPGQGFQPQHF. The CDR3 coding sequence is TGCGCCAGCAGCCAGGTTCCCGGACAGGGTTTTCAGCCCCAGCATTTT.

This chain connects TRBV18 to TRBJ1-1, with TRBD1 matching 7 bases. J lost 2 bases, V lost 1 base, and 1 base had no gene match. The CDR3 is made up of 14 amino acids. The germline gives CDR1 KGHSH, CDR2 LQKENI. The CDR3 loop is CASSPRDRNTEAFF. The DNA for the CDR3 is TGTGCCAGCTCACCACGGGACAGAAACACTGAAGCTTTCTTT.

This sequence joins TRBV28 and TRBJ1-6, with 7 bases that match TRBD1. The CDR3 has 14 residues. From germline, CDR1 is MDHEN and CDR2 SYDVKM. The J segment lost 7 bases and the V segment lost 3 bases, leaving 3 bases of the junction unmatched. CDR3 nucleotides: TGTGCCAGCAGTTTGGGACAGCTGAATTCACCCCTCCACTTT. Translating it yields CASSLGQLNSPLHF.

This chain connects TRBV7-2 to TRBJ1-1; D gene unclear. CDR1 SGHTA and CDR2 FQGNSA come from the germline V gene. There are 13 residues in the CDR3. V shed 5 bases and J shed 0 bases, with 7 bases lying between them. The CDR3 sequence: CASSPGLNTEAFF. In DNA form, the CDR3 reads TGTGCCAGCAGCCCCGGTCTGAACACTGAAGCTTTCTTT.

The chain carries TRBV28 and TRBJ1-5; D possibly corresponds to TRBD1 (5 bases). CDR3 length: 13 amino acids. V was trimmed by 5 bases and J by 2 bases, leaving 7 bases between them. Germline-derived CDR1 and CDR2 are MDHEN and SYDVKM. The CDR3 nucleotides read TGTGCCAGCAGTCCGACAGGCAATCAGCCCCAGCATTTT. It yields the protein CASSPTGNQPQHF.

This rearrangement joins TRBV5-4 to TRBJ2-2; 7 positions match TRBD1. This CDR3 is 15 amino acids long. From germline, CDR1 is SGHNT and CDR2 YYREEE (reference sequence). Germline trimming cut 4 bases from V and 0 bases from J; bases unmatched to any gene: 3. The CDR3 loop reads CASSADRANTGELFF. The CDR3 DNA reads as TGTGCCAGCAGCGCCGACAGGGCGAACACCGGGGAGCTGTTTTTT. The full variable domain, its missing parts supplied by reference TRBV5-4 and TRBJ2-2, is ETGVTQSPTHLIKTRGQQVTLRCSSQSGHNTVSWYQQALGQGPQFIFQYYREEENGRGNFPPRFSGLQFPNYSSELNVNALELDDSALYLCASSADRANTGELFFGEGSRLTVL.

The chain recombines TRBV10-3 with TRBJ2-7; D remains ambiguous. The germline V gene has CDR1 ENHRY and CDR2 SYGVKD. V lost 0 bases to trimming and J lost 2 bases, with 5 bases between them. The CDR3 length is 13 residues. This chain's CDR3 is CAISESAAYEQYF. The CDR3 DNA reads as TGTGCCATCAGTGAGTCGGCAGCCTACGAGCAGTACTTC.

The chain links TRBV7-6 to TRBJ1-1; no definite D call. The V end lost 1 base, the J end lost 2 bases, and 11 bases lay between the germline ends. Germline assignment: CDR1 SGHVS and CDR2 FNYEAQ. The CDR3 spans 15 residues. CDR3 sequence: CASSLGQYLNTEAFF. CDR3 in DNA: TGTGCCAGCAGCTTAGGTCAGTACCTTAACACTGAAGCTTTCTTT. The full variable domain, rest sourced from reference TRBV7-6 and TRBJ1-1, is GAGVSQSPRYKVTKRGQDVALRCDPISGHVSLYWYRQALGQGPEFLTYFNYEAQQDKSGLPNDRFSAERPEGSISTLTIQRTEQRDSAMYRCASSLGQYLNTEAFFGQGTRLTVV.

The chain combines TRBV6-1 with TRBJ2-1; 7 bases map to TRBD1. J lost 8 bases, V lost 2 bases, and 3 bases had no gene match. Germline loops: CDR1 MNHNS, CDR2 SASEGT. The CDR3 has 13 residues. CDR3 nucleotides: TGTGCCAGCAGTGAAAGGGGGCGTGATGAGCAGTTCTTC. Its translation is CASSERGRDEQFF.

This chain's CDR3 is CASGRDRDNSGNTIYF. The CDR3 coding sequence is TGTGCCAGCGGAAGAGACAGGGACAACTCTGGAAACACCATATATTTT. The gene calls are TRBV2 and TRBJ1-3; 7 bases match TRBD1. The germline V gene has CDR1 SNHLY and CDR2 FYNNEI. The CDR3 contains 16 residues. The J segment lost 0 bases and the V segment lost 8 bases, leaving 10 bases of the junction unmatched.

The chain employs TRBV9 and TRBJ2-1; 11 nucleotides agree with TRBD2. Looked up from germline, CDR1 is SGDLS and CDR2 is YYNGEE. This CDR3 spans 14 amino acids. Unmatched junction bases numbered 5, after V lost 3 bases and J lost 9 bases. Here the CDR3 reads CASSDNSGRGEQFF. The DNA for the CDR3 is TGTGCCAGCAGCGACAATAGCGGGAGGGGTGAGCAGTTCTTC.

The chain combines TRBV27 with TRBJ1-5, with no clear D. V was shortened by 6 bases and J by 0 bases, with 6 bases between the two germline ends. CDR1 is MNHEY and CDR2 is SMNVEV in the germline V gene (reference sequence). The CDR3 loop spans 13 amino acids. The CDR3 coding sequence is TGTGCCAGCAGCAGTTATAGCAATCAGCCCCAGCATTTT. Translated: CASSSYSNQPQHF.

This chain links TRBV6-2 or TRBV6-3 with TRBJ1-6, with 8 bases fitting TRBD1. This CDR3 comprises 15 residues. Germline V lookup: CDR1 MNHEY, CDR2 SVGEGT. V was pared by 2 bases and J by 9 bases, with 6 bases of the junction left unmatched. CDR3 in amino acids: CASSYRQGAASPLHF. CDR3 sequence (DNA): TGTGCCAGCAGTTACAGGCAGGGGGCCGCTTCACCCCTCCACTTT.

This clone was seen a few times. The chain couples TRBV6-5 to TRBJ1-1; tentatively, D is TRBD1 (5 bases). The CDR3 extends over 13 amino acids. V lost 2 bases and J lost 1, with 5 bases in between. In germline, CDR1 is MNHEY, CDR2 SVGAGI. CDR3 amino acids: CASSYGQNTEAFF. In DNA form, the CDR3 reads TGTGCCAGCAGTTACGGACAGAACACTGAAGCTTTCTTT.

This clone was detected once. The chain links TRBV19 to TRBJ2-1; 10 bases map to TRBD1. The germline gives CDR1 LNHDA, CDR2 SQIVND (reference sequence). Trimming cost V 5 bases and J 8 bases; bases outside gene matches: 9. The CDR3 runs to 15 residues. The DNA for the CDR3 is TGTGCCAGTAGTTTCCCGACAGGGGGCGGGGATGAGCAGTTCTTC. Amino acids: CASSFPTGGGDEQFF.

V usage is TRBV5-1 and J usage is TRBJ1-3, with 8 bases matching TRBD1. With 1 base clipped from V and 8 bases from J, the junction kept 5 bases outside the gene matches. From germline, CDR1 is SGHRS and CDR2 YFSETQ. This CDR3 region has 14 residues. The CDR3 reads CASSLSTGGDTIYF. In DNA form, the CDR3 reads TGCGCCAGCAGCTTGAGTACAGGGGGGGACACCATATATTTT.

The chain joins TRBV6-2 or TRBV6-3 to TRBJ2-2; 9 nucleotides agree with TRBD1. CDR3 length: 17 residues. The germline V gene has CDR1 MNHEY and CDR2 SVGEGT. J gave up 5 bases and V 5 bases, and 12 bases lay outside the gene matches. This chain's CDR3 is CASSTPGTGTGTGELFF. In DNA, the CDR3 is TGTGCCAGCAGTACACCCGGGACAGGGACTGGTACCGGGGAGCTGTTTTTT.

The rearrangement joins TRBV19 to TRBJ2-3, with 8 bases aligning to TRBD2. The ends lost 4 bases at V and 0 bases at J; junction bases unmatched: 0. This CDR3 contains 14 residues. Germline values: CDR1 LNHDA, CDR2 SQIVND (reference sequence). CDR3 protein: CASSTSGSTDTQYF. CDR3 DNA: TGTGCCAGTAGTACTAGCGGGAGCACAGATACGCAGTATTTT.

J is TRBJ1-1 and V is TRBV18; D is unclear. Trimming pared 2 bases from V and 11 bases from J, leaving 15 bases between. The CDR3 is made up of 13 amino acids. The V gene's germline CDR1 is KGHSH and CDR2 LQKENI. The CDR3, as DNA: TGTGCCAGCTCACCAAAAAAAGAAGGAGTGGCTTTCTTT. Amino acid sequence: CASSPKKEGVAFF.

The V call is TRBV24-1, the J call TRBJ2-1, with a possible D match to TRBD2 (5 bases). Trimming stripped 4 bases from V and 0 bases from J, with 12 bases between. CDR3 length: 16 residues. Germline V CDR1 and CDR2: KGHDR, SFDVKD. CDR3 region: CATSDPDSSSYNEQFF. The CDR3 nucleotides read TGTGCCACCAGTGACCCGGACTCAAGCTCCTACAATGAGCAGTTCTTC.

V gene TRBV4-1 combines with J gene TRBJ2-7; TRBD2 aligns across 11 bases. Germline CDR1 reads MGHRA; CDR2 reads YSYEKL. V was pared by 2 bases and J by 2 bases, with 2 bases of the junction left unmatched. The CDR3 covers 15 residues. CDR3 DNA sequence: TGCGCCAGCAGCCAACAGACTAGCGGGGCCTACGAGCAGTACTTC. Translating it yields CASSQQTSGAYEQYF.